This paragraph reports one TCR beta chain. The sample originates from a study of CD8+ T cells in alopecia areata. Documented treatment: oral pan-JAK inhibitor, 5-10 mg twice daily. Isolated RNA was reverse transcribed into cDNA used as the sequencing template. TCRdb keeps only in-frame clones here, not all; method: immunoSEQ multiplex PCR. The data show tens of thousands of clones, approximately 30% seen once. The CDR3 length is 15 residues. V gave up 3 bases and J gave up 2 bases; unmatched junction bases: 10. Germline CDR1 reads SQVTM; CDR2 reads ANQGSEA. The clonotype was recovered from a human donor with alopecia areata. This specimen was CD8+ T cells sorted from blood, taken at week 4, from a patient treated with tofacitinib. V and J are TRBV29-1 and TRBJ2-7; TRBD1 matches 7 bases. CDR3 protein: CSVELVDRSAYEQYF. The CDR3 DNA sequence: TGCAGCGTTGAGCTCGTGGACAGGTCAGCCTACGAGCAGTACTTC.